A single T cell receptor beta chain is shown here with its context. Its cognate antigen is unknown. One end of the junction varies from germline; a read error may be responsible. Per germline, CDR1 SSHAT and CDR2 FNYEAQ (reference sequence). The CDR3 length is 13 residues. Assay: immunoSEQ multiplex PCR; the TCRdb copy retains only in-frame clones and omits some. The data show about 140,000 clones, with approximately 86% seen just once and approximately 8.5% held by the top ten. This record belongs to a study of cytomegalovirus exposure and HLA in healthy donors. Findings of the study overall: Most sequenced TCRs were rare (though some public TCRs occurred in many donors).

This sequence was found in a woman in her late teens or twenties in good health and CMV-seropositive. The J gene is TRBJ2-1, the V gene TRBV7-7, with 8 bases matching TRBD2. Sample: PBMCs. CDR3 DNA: TGTGCTAGCAGCCACGGACTAGCTGGTGAGCAGTTCTTC. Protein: CASSHGLAGEQFF.